Below, 15 T cell receptor beta chains from the same sample are listed, as sequenced in a study of shared clonotypes between healthy human individuals. TCRdb keeps only in-frame clones here, not all; method: immunoSEQ multiplex PCR. The sample yields under 1,900,000 clones, just under 99% seen once. Source material: naive CD4+ T cells sorted from blood. Stated subset: CD45RA+ positively selected. The receptors here all came from a young man in good health.

This clone was found once. V gene TRBV9 combines with J gene TRBJ2-7; D perhaps matches TRBD1 (6 bases). V was trimmed by 0 bases and J by 3 bases, leaving 13 bases between them. CDR3 length: 15 amino acids. The V gene's germline CDR1 is SGDLS and CDR2 YYNGEE. This chain's CDR3 is CASSVGQAGSYEQYF. DNA for the CDR3: TGTGCCAGCAGCGTAGGACAGGCCGGTAGCTACGAGCAGTACTTC.

This clone was detected only once. Other nucleotide sequences in the sample specify the same CDR3. The chain combines TRBV5-1 with TRBJ2-3, with TRBD1 as a possible D gene (5 bases). Germline lookup yields CDR1 SGHRS and CDR2 YFSETQ. Trimming pared 2 bases from V and 0 bases from J, leaving 7 bases between. This CDR3 comprises 14 residues. In nucleotides, the CDR3 is TGCGCCAGCAGCTTTACAGGAAGCACAGATACGCAGTATTTT. Protein product: CASSFTGSTDTQYF.

The chain links TRBV5-6 to TRBJ1-2; no definite D call. The V gene lost 0 bases and the J gene lost 7 bases, with 10 bases spanning the gap. There are 13 residues in the CDR3. Germline CDR1 reads SGHDT; CDR2 reads YYEEEE. The CDR3 here is CASSLAIGSGYTF. The CDR3 coding sequence is TGTGCCAGCAGCTTGGCCATAGGTTCTGGCTACACCTTC.

DNA for the CDR3: TGTGCCAGTAGTAGGACTAGCGGGAACGAGCAGTACTTC. Amino acid sequence: CASSRTSGNEQYF. This sequence joins TRBV19 and TRBJ2-7; 12 bases map to TRBD2. V lost 4 bases to trimming and J lost 5 bases; unmatched junction nucleotides: 0. In germline, CDR1 is LNHDA, CDR2 SQIVND (reference sequence). The CDR3 runs to 13 residues.

CDR3 coding DNA: TGCGCCAGCAGCTTGGCCAGGGACAGAAGACAAGAGACCCAGTACTTC. Amino acids: CASSLARDRRQETQYF. V is TRBV5-1 and J is TRBJ2-5; 7 bases are a match to TRBD1. With 0 bases clipped from V and 2 bases from J, the junction kept 7 bases outside the gene matches. CDR3 length: 16 amino acids. In germline, CDR1 is SGHRS, CDR2 YFSETQ. Using reference TRBV5-1 and TRBJ2-5 for the parts outside the CDR3, the full variable domain is KAGVTQTPRYLIKTRGQQVTLSCSPISGHRSVSWYQQTPGQGLQFLFEYFSETQRNKGNFPGRFSGRQFSNSRSEMNVSTLELGDSALYLCASSLARDRRQETQYFGPGTRLLVL.

The V gene is TRBV6-8, the J gene TRBJ2-1, with a possible D match to TRBD1 (5 bases). The CDR3 spans 13 residues. Trimming stripped 11 bases from V and 5 bases from J, with 16 bases between. Germline lookup yields CDR1 MNHGY and CDR2 SAAAGT. The CDR3 DNA sequence: TGTGCCCCTAAGTTAAGACAGAACAATGAGCAGTTCTTC. Residues: CAPKLRQNNEQFF.

This chain joins TRBV6-5 and TRBJ2-1; TRBD1 might be the D (6 bases). This CDR3 is built from 14 residues. Germline CDR1 MNHEY, CDR2 SVGAGI. V was cut by 6 bases and J by 10 bases, with 19 bases left in between. The CDR3 here is CASSTTSGTREQFF. DNA for the CDR3: TGTGCCAGCAGCACCACCTCCGGGACAAGGGAGCAGTTCTTC.

V usage is TRBV15 and J usage is TRBJ2-1; D might be TRBD1 (6 bases). The CDR3 totals 14 residues. Germline CDR1 LNHNV, CDR2 YYDKDF (reference sequence). V was cut by 5 bases and J by 2 bases, with 10 bases left in between. CDR3 in amino acids: CATSEGVPYNEQFF. The CDR3 DNA reads TGTGCCACCAGCGAGGGGGTACCCTACAATGAGCAGTTCTTC.

The gene calls are TRBV5-1 and TRBJ2-1; 12 bases agree with TRBD2. This CDR3 region has 15 residues. Germline CDR1 SGHRS, CDR2 YFSETQ. The J segment lost 4 bases and the V segment lost 3 bases, leaving 2 bases of the junction unmatched. The CDR3 nucleotides are TGCGCCAGCAGCTCCGGGACTAGCGGGTACAATGAGCAGTTCTTC. This translates into CASSSGTSGYNEQFF.

Only one count was recorded for this clone. The same CDR3 is also encoded by other DNA sequences in this sample. The chain combines TRBV18 with TRBJ1-5; D ambiguous. Trimming cost V 0 bases and J 2 bases, with 8 bases left between them. Germline-derived CDR1 and CDR2 are KGHSH and LQKENI. The CDR3 spans 15 residues. The DNA of the CDR3 is TGTGCCAGCTCACCACCAGAGGGAGGCAATCAGCCCCAGCATTTT. This sequence encodes CASSPPEGGNQPQHF.

This chain connects TRBV7-2 to TRBJ1-2, with D tentatively TRBD1 (5 bases). In germline, CDR1 is SGHTA, CDR2 FQGNSA. This CDR3 contains 15 residues. The germline V and J ends were trimmed by 1 base and 4 bases, with 13 bases remaining between them. The CDR3 protein is CASSLVGEQGYGYTF. The CDR3 coding sequence is TGTGCCAGCAGCTTAGTTGGGGAGCAGGGCTATGGCTACACCTTC.

V and J are TRBV25-1 and TRBJ1-5, with D possibly being TRBD1 (5 bases). Germline lookup yields CDR1 MGHDK and CDR2 SYGVNS. The length of the CDR3 is 16 residues. V lost 3 bases and J 5 bases, leaving 17 bases between the germline ends. The DNA of the CDR3 is TGTGCCAGCAGTGATCACCTCGGGTCGGGGCATCAGCCCCAGCATTTT. It codes for CASSDHLGSGHQPQHF. Supplemented by reference TRBV25-1 and TRBJ1-5, the full variable domain reads EADIYQTPRYLVIGTGKKITLECSQTMGHDKMYWYQQDPGMELHLIHYSYGVNSTEKGDLSSESTVSRIRTEHFPLTLESARPSHTSQYLCASSDHLGSGHQPQHFGDGTRLSIL.

The CDR3 sequence: CASRSTGRADTQYF. As DNA, the CDR3 is TGTGCCAGCAGATCTACAGGGCGCGCAGATACGCAGTATTTT. The rearrangement joins TRBV6-5 to TRBJ2-3; a possible D gene is TRBD1 (6 bases). Germline lookup yields CDR1 MNHEY and CDR2 SVGAGI. CDR3 length: 14 residues. V gave up 6 bases and J gave up 4 bases, with 14 bases separating them.

This chain connects TRBV29-1 to TRBJ2-5; weak D call: TRBD2 (5 bases). In germline, CDR1 is SQVTM, CDR2 ANQGSEA. This CDR3 has 14 amino acids. The V gene lost 7 bases and the J gene lost 4 bases, with 19 bases spanning the gap. As DNA, the CDR3 is TGCAGCGCCTTCAACCCTGGTCGGGGAGAGACCCAGTACTTC. Translating gives CSAFNPGRGETQYF.

Comments on this clone: Within the sample, other DNA sequences also encode this same CDR3. This chain links TRBV5-1 with TRBJ2-2; D is unresolved. V was pared by 0 bases and J by 4 bases, with 10 bases between. The germline gives CDR1 SGHRS, CDR2 YFSETQ. This CDR3 has 15 amino acids. In nucleotides, the CDR3 is TGCGCCAGCAGCTTGGTAGGGTCGGGCACCGGGGAGCTGTTTTTT. Translated: CASSLVGSGTGELFF.